One and the same sample provided the 10 T cell receptor beta chains below, sequenced in a study of cytomegalovirus exposure and HLA in healthy donors. Amplification used 60 Vbeta primers and 13 Jbeta primers. Profiling relied on immunoSEQ multiplex PCR, and the TCRdb table lists in-frame clones only, not all of them. The data hold 130,000 to 150,000 clones, with approximately 72% observed a single time. The sequenced material came from PBMCs. These receptors all come from a man aged 35 to 55 in good health and CMV-seronegative.

This clone has only a few counts. The same CDR3 arises from other DNA sequences in this sample as well. V is TRBV15 and J is TRBJ1-5, with D perhaps matching TRBD1 (6 bases). Trimming stripped 3 bases from V and 4 bases from J, with 7 bases between. The CDR3 is made up of 13 amino acids. CDR1 LNHNV and CDR2 YYDKDF come from the germline V gene (reference sequence). CDR3 DNA: TGTGCCACCAGCAGGAGGGGGAATCAGCCCCAGCATTTT. Translation: CATSRRGNQPQHF.

The V gene is TRBV4-2, the J gene TRBJ2-6; maybe TRBD1 (5 bases). The CDR3 runs to 15 residues. Trimming took off 3 bases at V and 1 base at J, with 7 bases between the two ends. Per germline, CDR1 LGHNA and CDR2 YNFKEQ. Here the CDR3 reads CASSQAGSGANVLTF. The CDR3, as DNA: TGTGCCAGCAGCCAGGCAGGGTCTGGGGCCAACGTCCTGACTTTC.

V and J are TRBV14 and TRBJ2-7; D is perhaps TRBD1 (6 bases). The CDR3 is 12 residues long. Trimming shortened V by 4 bases and J by 7 bases, and 11 bases separated the two germline ends. CDR1 and CDR2 from the germline V gene are SGHDN and FVKESK. The CDR3 coding sequence is TGTGCCAGCAGCCCCTTTAGGGGGGAGCAGTACTTC. It specifies CASSPFRGEQYF.

The sample holds a few counts of this clone. Here the CDR3 reads CASSSLNTGEAFF. In nucleotides, the CDR3 is TGTGCCAGCAGCTCCCTAAACACAGGTGAAGCTTTCTTT. The chain joins TRBV7-4 to TRBJ1-1; a possible D gene is TRBD1 (5 bases). Trimming pared 4 bases from V and 7 bases from J, leaving 13 bases between. CDR1 and CDR2 (germline): SGHVT, SQSDAQ. This CDR3 has 13 residues. The full variable domain, its missing parts supplied by reference TRBV7-4 and TRBJ1-1, is GAGVSQSPRYKVAKRGRDVALRCDSISGHVTLYWYRQTLGQGSEVLTYSQSDAQRDKSGRPSGRFSAERPERSVSTLKIQRTEQGDSAVYLCASSSLNTGEAFFGQGTRLTVV.

V usage is TRBV6-5 and J usage is TRBJ2-3; TRBD2 agrees at 7 bases. The length of the CDR3 is 16 residues. Germline lookup yields CDR1 MNHEY and CDR2 SVGAGI. Trimming cost V 0 bases and J 4 bases; bases outside gene matches: 7. The CDR3 reads CASSYSMVGRADTQYF. In DNA form, the CDR3 reads TGTGCCAGCAGTTACTCGATGGTGGGGAGGGCAGATACGCAGTATTTT.

J is TRBJ2-3 and V is TRBV13; maybe TRBD1 (6 bases). The germline CDR1 and CDR2 sequences are PRHDT and FYEKMQ (reference sequence). CDR3 length equals 13 residues. V lost 4 bases and J lost 5, with 10 bases in between. The CDR3 DNA is TGTGCCAGCAGCTACCTAGGGGGAGATACGCAGTATTTT. It specifies CASSYLGGDTQYF.

The gene calls are TRBV6-9 and TRBJ2-7; 7 bases line up with TRBD1. The CDR3 runs 17 residues. J was trimmed by 0 bases and V by 6 bases; bases with no gene match: 14. Germline V gene data show CDR1 as MNHGY and CDR2 as SVAAGI. The CDR3 nucleotides read TGTGCCAGCAGCCAGAATCGGGACAGACACCGCTCCTACGAGCAGTACTTC. It yields the protein CASSQNRDRHRSYEQYF.

V and J are TRBV4-3 and TRBJ2-1; 12 bases align to TRBD2. Germline CDR1 is LGHNA and CDR2 is YSLEER. V trimming: 1 base; J trimming: 7 bases; junction bases outside the gene matches: 8. This CDR3 contains 17 residues. CDR3 protein: CASSQGTGTSGYNEQFF. CDR3 sequence (DNA): TGCGCCAGCAGCCAAGGGACCGGGACTAGCGGGTATAATGAGCAGTTCTTC.

The rearrangement links TRBV28 to TRBJ1-3, with D possibly being TRBD1 (6 bases). V lost 6 bases and J 0 bases, leaving 9 bases between the germline ends. Germline CDR1 and CDR2: MDHEN and SYDVKM. The CDR3 consists of 14 residues. CDR3 nucleotides: TGTGCCAGCAGAATACAGGGCTCTGGAAACACCATATATTTT. Translating it yields CASRIQGSGNTIYF.

V gene TRBV4-1 combines with J gene TRBJ1-5; D remains unclear. This CDR3 spans 15 amino acids. Per the germline V gene, CDR1 is MGHRA and CDR2 is YSYEKL. V lost 0 bases to trimming and J lost 6 bases, with 12 bases between them. CDR3 DNA: TGCGCCAGCAGCCAAGATCACGAGGCCGGTCAGCCCCAGCATTTT. Its translation: CASSQDHEAGQPQHF.